These 32 T cell receptor beta chains were sequenced from one sample in a study of T cell repertoires in cytomegalovirus infection. The antigens these receptors bind are not known. MiXCR, run by TCRdb on the reads, gives a single entry per CDR3 protein. The table records hundreds of thousands of distinct CDR3 sequences, just under 30% of them present only once. This sample comprised cultured PBMCs, obtained from culture after CMV antigen stimulation. All receptors derive from a human donor in good health (CMV status not recorded). Some clones in this sample may be carry-over from other donors' samples.

This clonotype has a count of ten or more. The V gene is TRBV24-1, the J gene TRBJ2-6; possible D gene TRBD2, 5 bases. The CDR3 runs to 18 residues. Germline values: CDR1 KGHDR, CDR2 SFDVKD. Here the CDR3 DNA reads TGTGAACCCGAGGGATCCAGGACCTTCCTCTCTGGGGCCAACGTCCTGACTTTC. This codes for CEPEGSRTFLSGANVLTF.

V gene TRBV20-1 combines with J gene TRBJ1-2, with 9 bases matching TRBD1. Germline CDR1 and CDR2: DFQATT and SNEGSKA (reference sequence). The CDR3 is 15 residues long. The J segment lost 3 bases and the V segment lost 5 bases, leaving 10 bases of the junction unmatched. The CDR3 loop reads CSAPQSGQGHYGYTF. The CDR3 DNA reads TGCAGTGCTCCCCAGTCGGGACAGGGACACTATGGCTACACCTTC.

Ten or more counts support this clonotype. The genes are TRBV11-3 and TRBJ2-1, with 7 bases matching TRBD2. The V and J ends lost 0 bases and 7 bases, in that order; junction bases with no gene match: 12. CDR1 is SGHNT and CDR2 is YENEEA in the germline V gene. CDR3 length: 17 amino acids. The CDR3 spells CASSLDGQRELNNEQFF. DNA of the CDR3: TGTGCCAGCAGCTTAGATGGCCAGCGGGAATTAAATAATGAGCAGTTCTTC.

This clonotype has just a few counts. The rearrangement links TRBV27 to TRBJ2-3; 13 bases are shared with TRBD2. This CDR3 contains 16 residues. Germline trimming cut 3 bases from V and 4 bases from J; bases unmatched to any gene: 4. Looked up from germline, CDR1 is MNHEY and CDR2 is SMNVEV (reference sequence). The CDR3 region is CASSFRLAGGPDTQYF. The CDR3 region has the DNA TGTGCCAGCAGTTTTAGACTAGCGGGAGGTCCAGATACGCAGTATTTT.

Only a few counts were recorded for this clonotype. The J gene is TRBJ2-1, the V gene TRBV6-5; 7 bases align to TRBD1. CDR3 length: 15 residues. The V and J ends lost 4 bases and 7 bases, in that order; junction bases with no gene match: 10. CDR1 is MNHEY, CDR2 SVGAGI, per germline. The CDR3: CASSLRDSPSNEQFF. The CDR3 region has the DNA TGTGCCAGCAGTTTAAGGGACAGTCCTTCTAATGAGCAGTTCTTC.

The chain is built from TRBV18 and TRBJ1-2; D uncertain. V lost 2 bases and J 8 bases, leaving 18 bases between the germline ends. The CDR3 is made up of 15 amino acids. Germline V gene data show CDR1 as KGHSH and CDR2 as LQKENI. The CDR3 coding sequence is TGTGCCAGCTCACCAGGACCCGGAAGGGAGGTCGGCTACACCTTC. This translates into CASSPGPGREVGYTF.

This clonotype was found a few times. CDR3 sequence: CASRPGQGDTGELFF. The DNA of the CDR3 is TGTGCCAGCAGACCCGGACAGGGGGACACCGGGGAGCTGTTTTTT. The chain employs TRBV27 and TRBJ2-2; 10 bases fit TRBD1. Germline V gives CDR1 MNHEY, CDR2 SMNVEV (reference sequence). The CDR3 loop spans 15 amino acids. The V gene end was trimmed by 6 bases and the J gene end by 3 bases; junction bases not matched to a gene: 4.

This sequence joins TRBV7-8 and TRBJ2-7; TRBD2 agrees at 8 bases. This CDR3 region has 17 residues. V trimming: 2 bases; J trimming: 0 bases; junction bases outside the gene matches: 9. Germline loops: CDR1 SGHVS, CDR2 FQNEAQ. CDR3 DNA: TGTGCCAGCAGCTTACGGCCCACTAGCGGAAGCTCCTACGAGCAGTACTTC. Translating it yields CASSLRPTSGSSYEQYF.

This clonotype was detected only a few times. J is TRBJ2-1 and V is TRBV7-9; a weak D match, TRBD2 (6 bases). The germline CDR1 and CDR2 sequences are SEHNR and FQNEAQ (reference sequence). The CDR3 has 16 residues. V lost 6 bases to trimming and J lost 3 bases, with 18 bases between them. The CDR3 DNA sequence: TGTGCCAGCAGTGGTCCCGCGGGAAAGAACTACAATGAGCAGTTCTTC. Amino acid sequence: CASSGPAGKNYNEQFF.

For this clonotype: A much larger clone lies a single base off, so this may be a read error. The CDR3 does not end in the conserved phenylalanine or tryptophan, so this is likely a read error. The chain recombines TRBV6-2 or TRBV6-3 with TRBJ2-7; 7 bases map to TRBD2. This CDR3 contains 13 residues. Germline V CDR1 and CDR2: MNHEY, SVGEGT. The J segment lost 3 bases and the V segment lost 6 bases, leaving 5 bases of the junction unmatched. The CDR3 here is CASSSRGSYEQYY. The CDR3 nucleotides read TGTGCCAGCAGCTCCCGCGGGAGCTACGAGCAGTACTAC.

The chain combines TRBV5-4 with TRBJ2-7; no definite D call. The CDR3 length is 12 residues. The V gene lost 2 bases and the J gene lost 0 bases, with 3 bases spanning the gap. Germline assignment: CDR1 SGHNT and CDR2 YYREEE (reference sequence). As DNA, the CDR3 is TGTGCCAGCAGCTTCCACTCCTACGAGCAGTACTTC. Translated, it gives CASSFHSYEQYF. Complete variable domain (other parts from reference TRBV5-4 and TRBJ2-7): ETGVTQSPTHLIKTRGQQVTLRCSSQSGHNTVSWYQQALGQGPQFIFQYYREEENGRGNFPPRFSGLQFPNYSSELNVNALELDDSALYLCASSFHSYEQYFGPGTRLTVT.

This clonotype was counted only a few times. This chain joins TRBV7-2 and TRBJ1-2; D not resolved. The CDR3 sequence is 12 residues long. CDR1 and CDR2 from the germline V gene are SGHTA and FQGNSA. The V and J ends lost 3 bases and 2 bases respectively, with 4 bases between them. CDR3 bases: TGTGCCAGCAGCTTCCGAAACTATGGCTACACCTTC. This gives the protein CASSFRNYGYTF. The whole variable domain, filled in from reference TRBV7-2 and TRBJ1-2, reads GAGVSQSPSNKVTEKGKDVELRCDPISGHTALYWYRQSLGQGLEFLIYFQGNSAPDKSGLPSDRFSAERTGGSVSTLTIQRTQQEDSAVYLCASSFRNYGYTFGSGTRLTVV.

This clonotype turned up a few times. The chain couples TRBV7-8 to TRBJ1-1; D unclear. The CDR3 has 15 residues. Trimming took off 0 bases at V and 0 bases at J, with 8 bases between the two ends. Germline CDR1 reads SGHVS; CDR2 reads FQNEAQ. The CDR3 reads CASSLAGMVNTEAFF. The CDR3, as DNA: TGTGCCAGCAGCTTAGCGGGGATGGTGAACACTGAAGCTTTCTTT.

CDR3 coding DNA: TGTGCCAGCAGCAATACAGGGACAGGGTTTGAAAAACTGTTTTTT. Its protein is CASSNTGTGFEKLFF. The chain is built from TRBV6-5 and TRBJ1-4; the match to TRBD1 covers 9 bases. The CDR3 contains 15 residues. V shed 6 bases, J shed 7 bases, and the junction held 9 bases outside the gene matches. Germline CDR1 and CDR2: MNHEY and SVGAGI.

The chain is built from TRBV27 and TRBJ2-1, with TRBD1 matching over 9 bases. With V trimmed by 5 bases and J by 7 bases, 6 bases remained unmatched. CDR3 size: 14 residues. Per the germline V gene, CDR1 is MNHEY and CDR2 is SMNVEV (reference sequence). The CDR3, as DNA: TGTGCCAGCAGTCCAGGGACAGGGTGGAATGAGCAGTTCTTC. Translation gives CASSPGTGWNEQFF.

The sample holds a few counts of this clonotype. J is TRBJ1-2 and V is TRBV19; no firm D call. V dropped 3 bases and J dropped 4 bases, with 9 bases sitting between them. Germline V lookup: CDR1 LNHDA, CDR2 SQIVND (reference sequence). CDR3 length equals 13 residues. The CDR3 loop reads CASSISSGYGYTF. CDR3 bases: TGTGCCAGTAGTATTTCGTCAGGCTATGGCTACACCTTC.

This clonotype was found a few times. The gene calls are TRBV11-2 and TRBJ1-4; 10 nucleotides line up with TRBD1. This CDR3 has 15 amino acids. The V gene end was trimmed by 2 bases and the J gene end by 11 bases; junction bases not matched to a gene: 8. The V gene's germline CDR1 is SGHAT and CDR2 FQNNGV. The CDR3 DNA reads TGTGCCAGCAGCTTATGGGACAGGGGAAAAGGGAAACTGTTTTTT. Protein sequence: CASSLWDRGKGKLFF. The variable domain in full, with the rest retrieved from reference TRBV11-2 and TRBJ1-4, is EAGVAQSPRYKIIEKRQSVAFWCNPISGHATLYWYQQILGQGPKLLIQFQNNGVVDDSQLPKDRFSAERLKGVDSTLKIQPAKLEDSAVYLCASSLWDRGKGKLFFGSGTQLSVL.

This clonotype was found many times. V gene TRBV7-2 combines with J gene TRBJ2-3; 8 bases match TRBD1. The CDR3 covers 15 residues. V shed 3 bases and J 3 bases; nucleotides not matched to a gene: 5. Germline lookup yields CDR1 SGHTA and CDR2 FQGNSA. The DNA of the CDR3 is TGTGCCAGCAGCTTCGGACAGGGAGGAACAGATACGCAGTATTTT. Translated, it gives CASSFGQGGTDTQYF.

There are a few counts of this clonotype. A read error may account for a junction end that differs from germline. This chain connects TRBV7-7 to TRBJ2-2; weak D call: TRBD1 (6 bases). Germline V gene lookup returns CDR1 SSHAT and CDR2 FNYEAQ (reference sequence). The CDR3 runs 14 residues. The CDR3 bases are TGTGCTAGCAGCTTAGGGGGAATGGCCGGGGAGCTGTTTTTT. Translation: CASSLGGMAGELFF.

This chain joins TRBV7-6 and TRBJ1-1; D call uncertain. V was cut by 5 bases and J by 1 base, with 11 bases left in between. The CDR3 totals 14 residues. Germline values: CDR1 SGHVS, CDR2 FNYEAQ. The CDR3 loop is CASSIETGNTEAFF. CDR3 nucleotides: TGTGCCAGCAGCATAGAGACGGGGAACACTGAAGCTTTCTTT.

The chain couples TRBV5-1 to TRBJ2-2; D ambiguous. Trimming shortened V by 6 bases and J by 5 bases, and 11 bases separated the two germline ends. The CDR3 runs 13 residues. Germline CDR1 and CDR2: SGHRS and YFSETQ. The CDR3 reads CASNPGRTGELFF. The CDR3 coding sequence is TGCGCCAGCAACCCCGGCCGAACCGGGGAGCTGTTTTTT.

The CDR3 region has the DNA TGTGCCAGCAGCTTCGGTAGGGGGGAGCTGTTTTTT. It is translated as CASSFGRGELFF. V is TRBV5-4 and J is TRBJ2-2; D remains ambiguous. V gave up 2 bases and J gave up 8 bases, with 7 bases separating them. CDR3 length: 12 residues. Looked up from germline, CDR1 is SGHNT and CDR2 is YYREEE (reference sequence).

V and J are TRBV19 and TRBJ1-2; D uncertain. The germline gives CDR1 LNHDA, CDR2 SQIVND (reference sequence). The CDR3 has 14 residues. Trimming removed 7 bases at V and 11 bases at J, with 23 bases between. Here the CDR3 reads CASTIEGGYRHYTF. CDR3 nucleotide sequence: TGTGCCAGTACCATTGAGGGAGGGTATCGACATTACACCTTC.

This clonotype appeared many times. The chain recombines TRBV7-9 with TRBJ2-3, with 7 bases aligning to TRBD1. CDR3 length: 12 residues. Unmatched junction bases numbered 3, after V lost 8 bases and J lost 4 bases. The germline gives CDR1 SEHNR, CDR2 FQNEAQ (reference sequence). This chain's CDR3 is CASGTGADTQYF. CDR3 bases: TGTGCCAGCGGAACAGGGGCAGATACGCAGTATTTT.

The table lists this clonotype with a few counts. V usage is TRBV11-2 and J usage is TRBJ2-3; TRBD2 agrees at 7 bases. Germline V gives CDR1 SGHAT, CDR2 FQNNGV. The CDR3 sequence is 16 residues long. J lost 1 base, V lost 1 base, and 5 bases had no gene match. The CDR3 is CASSLVGGRRTDTQYF. CDR3 nucleotides: TGTGCCAGCAGCTTAGTCGGCGGGAGACGCACAGATACGCAGTATTTT.

There are a few counts of this clonotype. The chain couples TRBV18 to TRBJ2-3; D possibly corresponds to TRBD1 (6 bases). This CDR3 region has 16 residues. Trimming removed 2 bases at V and 2 bases at J, with 14 bases between. Germline V gene lookup returns CDR1 KGHSH and CDR2 LQKENI. The CDR3 here is CASSPMGAENTDTQYF. Written as DNA, the CDR3 is TGTGCCAGCTCACCAATGGGGGCGGAGAACACAGATACGCAGTATTTT.

This clonotype was seen only a few times. The chain combines TRBV28 with TRBJ2-3; 14 bases agree with TRBD2. CDR1 is MDHEN and CDR2 is SYDVKM in the germline V gene. The CDR3 is 16 residues long. Losses at the gene ends were 5 bases for V and 4 bases for J; bases not matched to a gene: 5. The DNA of the CDR3 is TGTGCCAGCAGTCCCGGACTAGCGGGAGGCTCAGATACGCAGTATTTT. As protein: CASSPGLAGGSDTQYF.

V and J are TRBV12-3 or TRBV12-4 and TRBJ1-5, with D possibly being TRBD1 (6 bases). CDR3 length: 14 residues. V was shortened by 6 bases and J by 6 bases, with 15 bases between the two germline ends. The CDR3, as DNA: TGTGCCAGCAGAACAGGGTCGGCAGCTCAGCCCCAGCATTTT. Its translation: CASRTGSAAQPQHF.

Points on this clonotype: A read error may produce the germline difference seen at one junction end. This chain uses TRBV29-1 with TRBJ2-3; D is undetermined. The CDR3 has 14 residues. Germline CDR1 is SQVTM and CDR2 is ANQGSEA. Here the CDR3 DNA reads TGCAGGGTTGAAGATCCCCTCCATGGGGATACGCAGTATTTT. Encoded protein: CRVEDPLHGDTQYF.

There are a few counts of this clonotype. The chain is built from TRBV29-1 and TRBJ1-4; D is perhaps TRBD1 (6 bases). This CDR3 is built from 15 residues. CDR1 SQVTM and CDR2 ANQGSEA come from the germline V gene. Trimming stripped 6 bases from V and 0 bases from J, with 14 bases between. CDR3: CSVRTDHATNEKLFF. The CDR3 DNA reads TGCAGCGTCCGGACAGATCATGCAACTAATGAAAAACTGTTTTTT.

V usage is TRBV15 and J usage is TRBJ2-1; the D is unclear. V dropped 1 base and J dropped 6 bases, with 4 bases sitting between them. The CDR3 is 12 amino acids. The germline gives CDR1 LNHNV, CDR2 YYDKDF (reference sequence). CDR3 in amino acids: CATSRVINEQFF. In DNA form, the CDR3 reads TGTGCCACCAGCAGAGTTATCAATGAGCAGTTCTTC.

The chain combines TRBV20-1 with TRBJ2-1; the match to TRBD2 covers 11 bases. J lost 0 bases, V lost 6 bases, and 4 bases had no gene match. Germline-derived CDR1 and CDR2 are DFQATT and SNEGSKA (reference sequence). The CDR3 totals 15 residues. CDR3 sequence: CSARTSGSSYNEQFF. Written as DNA, the CDR3 is TGCAGTGCGAGGACTAGCGGGTCCTCCTACAATGAGCAGTTCTTC.